This TCR beta chain was obtained from a study of OX40 agonist ivuxolimab in advanced cancers. Study information: Among those enrolled, mean age was roughly 55 years (range roughly 20 to 85) and approximately 80% were male.

Autoimmune disease history or systemic immunosuppression excluded patients. V lost 3 bases to trimming and J lost 5 bases, with 10 bases between them. Germline lookup yields CDR1 MDHEN and CDR2 SYDVKM. This CDR3 contains 13 residues. The method was immunoSEQ multiplex PCR; TCRdb's version includes in-frame clones alone and lacks a portion of them. Found here are 55,000 to 90,000 clones, around nine tenths of them singletons; the top ten hold roughly 2.4%. Specimen: CD4+ or CD8+ T cells sorted from blood, collected in a trial of the OX40 agonist ivuxolimab. This clonotype was obtained from an adult with an advanced solid tumor such as melanoma, head and neck, liver or kidney cancer. The chain recombines TRBV28 with TRBJ1-1, with no clear D. The CDR3 DNA reads TGTGCCAGCAGTTTGTCGCTCACGACTGAAGCTTTCTTT. Translated, it gives CASSLSLTTEAFF.